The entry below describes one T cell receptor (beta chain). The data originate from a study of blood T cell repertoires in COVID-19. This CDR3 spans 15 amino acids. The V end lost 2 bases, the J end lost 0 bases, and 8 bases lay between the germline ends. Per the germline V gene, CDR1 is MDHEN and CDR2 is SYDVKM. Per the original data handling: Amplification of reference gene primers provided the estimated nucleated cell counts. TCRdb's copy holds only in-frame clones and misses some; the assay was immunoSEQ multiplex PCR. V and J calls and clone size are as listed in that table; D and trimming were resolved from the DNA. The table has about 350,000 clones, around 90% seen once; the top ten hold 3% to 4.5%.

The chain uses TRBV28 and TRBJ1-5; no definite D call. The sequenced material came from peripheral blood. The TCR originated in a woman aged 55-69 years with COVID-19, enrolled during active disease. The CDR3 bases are TGTGCCAGCAGTTTAGGGCACCATAGCAATCAGCCCCAGCATTTT. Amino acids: CASSLGHHSNQPQHF.